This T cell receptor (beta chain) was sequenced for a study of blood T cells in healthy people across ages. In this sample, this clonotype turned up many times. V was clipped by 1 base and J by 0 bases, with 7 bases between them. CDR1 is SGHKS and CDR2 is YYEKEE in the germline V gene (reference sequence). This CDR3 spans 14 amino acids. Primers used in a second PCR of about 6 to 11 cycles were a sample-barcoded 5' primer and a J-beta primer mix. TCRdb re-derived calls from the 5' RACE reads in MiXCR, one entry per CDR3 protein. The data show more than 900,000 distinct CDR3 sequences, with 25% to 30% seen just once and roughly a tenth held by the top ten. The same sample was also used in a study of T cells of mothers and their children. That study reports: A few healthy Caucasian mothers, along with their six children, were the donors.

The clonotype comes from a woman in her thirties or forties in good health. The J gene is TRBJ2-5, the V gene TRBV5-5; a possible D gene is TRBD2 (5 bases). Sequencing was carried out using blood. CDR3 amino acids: CASSLLGDQETQYF. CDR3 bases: TGTGCCAGCAGCTTGTTGGGAGACCAAGAGACCCAGTACTTC.